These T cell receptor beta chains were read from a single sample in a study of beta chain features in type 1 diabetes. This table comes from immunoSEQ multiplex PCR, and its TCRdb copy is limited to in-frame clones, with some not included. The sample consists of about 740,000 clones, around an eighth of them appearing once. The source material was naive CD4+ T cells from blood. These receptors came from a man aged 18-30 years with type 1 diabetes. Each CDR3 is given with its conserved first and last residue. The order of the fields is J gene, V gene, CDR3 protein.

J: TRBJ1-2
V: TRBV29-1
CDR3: CSASLADYGYTF

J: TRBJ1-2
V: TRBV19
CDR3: CASSPRTGEEGGYTF

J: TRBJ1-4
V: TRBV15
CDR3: CATSSGKTATNEKLFF

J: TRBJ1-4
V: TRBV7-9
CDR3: CASTYGRSAGGEKLFF

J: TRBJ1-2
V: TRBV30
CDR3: CAWSVRRQGDGYTF

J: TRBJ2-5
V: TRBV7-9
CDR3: CASSFQETQYF

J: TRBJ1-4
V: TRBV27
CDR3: CASKPGQGDEKLFF

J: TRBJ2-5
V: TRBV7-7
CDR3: CASSSGRIQETQYF

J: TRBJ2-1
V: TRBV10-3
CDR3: CAISESSPAGYNEQFF

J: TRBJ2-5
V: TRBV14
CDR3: CASSQNWEETQYF

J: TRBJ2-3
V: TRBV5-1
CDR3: CASSRQPGVPDTQYF

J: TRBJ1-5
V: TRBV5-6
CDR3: CANGTGGRNQPQHF

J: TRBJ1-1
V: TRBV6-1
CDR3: CASSVEGTVNTEAFF

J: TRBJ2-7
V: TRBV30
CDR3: CALQAQVSSYEQYF

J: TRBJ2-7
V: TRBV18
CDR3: CASSPRSGDYEQYF

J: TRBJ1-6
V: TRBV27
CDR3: CASSRQYYNSPLHF

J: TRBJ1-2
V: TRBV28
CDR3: CASSLGARGYTF

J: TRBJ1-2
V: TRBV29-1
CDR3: CSVSTPNYGYTF

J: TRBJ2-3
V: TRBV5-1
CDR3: CASSPRSWVPGPSTDTQYF

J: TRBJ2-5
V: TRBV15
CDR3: CATSRATQGIQYF

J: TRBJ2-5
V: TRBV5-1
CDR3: CASSSPESETQYF

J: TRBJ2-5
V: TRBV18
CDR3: CASSARDRGLQETQYF

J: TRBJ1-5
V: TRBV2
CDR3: CASARDSNQPQHF

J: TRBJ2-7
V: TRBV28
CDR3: CASSTLAGATYEQYF

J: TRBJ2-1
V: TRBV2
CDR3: CASSERLWGEQFF

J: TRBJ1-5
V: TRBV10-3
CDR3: CAIRNRVNQPQHF

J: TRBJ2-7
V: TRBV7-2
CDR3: CASSPSSGGLYEQYF

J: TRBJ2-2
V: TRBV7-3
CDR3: CASSFGQAGTGELFF

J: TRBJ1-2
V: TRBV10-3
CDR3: CAISEPGYGYTF

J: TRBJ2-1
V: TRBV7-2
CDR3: CAILVSTEQFF